What follows are 25 T cell receptor beta chains derived from one specimen sequenced in a study of blood T cell repertoires in COVID-19. Assay: immunoSEQ multiplex PCR; the TCRdb copy retains only in-frame clones and omits some. The table shows fewer than 200,000 clones, with roughly 80% occurring only once. The sequencing sample was made of peripheral blood. These receptors were obtained from a human donor in a cohort sampled during active COVID-19.

The chain has TRBV6-2 or TRBV6-3 and TRBJ1-4; D gene unclear. The ends were cut back, 5 bases at V and 8 bases at J, with 6 bases in the middle. This CDR3 is built from 11 residues. Germline V gives CDR1 MNHEY, CDR2 SVGEGT. CDR3 amino acids: CASSLSEKLFF. DNA for the CDR3: TGTGCCAGCAGTCTTAGCGAAAAACTGTTTTTT.

The V call is TRBV12-3 or TRBV12-4, the J call TRBJ1-5, with a tentative D call TRBD1 (5 bases). V shed 7 bases and J shed 6 bases, with 13 bases lying between them. The CDR3 sequence is 13 residues long. The CDR3 nucleotides read TGTGCCAGCAAGGGCGCGGGGGGTCAGCCCCAGCATTTT. Encoded protein: CASKGAGGQPQHF.

The CDR3 DNA reads as TGTGCCAGCAAGTCGACAGGGAGCTCCTACGAGCAGTACTTC. Residues: CASKSTGSSYEQYF. The chain combines TRBV2 with TRBJ2-7; 7 bases match TRBD1. V shed 7 bases, J shed 0 bases, and the junction held 6 bases outside the gene matches. CDR1 is SNHLY and CDR2 is FYNNEI in the germline V gene. The CDR3 runs to 14 residues.

This chain joins TRBV5-1 and TRBJ2-1, with D tentatively TRBD2 (6 bases). V was cut by 0 bases and J by 10 bases, with 11 bases left in between. CDR1 SGHRS and CDR2 YFSETQ come from the germline V gene. This CDR3 region has 13 residues. CDR3 sequence (DNA): TGCGCCAGCAGCTTGGAGAGGGCGGGAGAGCAGTTCTTC. This translates into CASSLERAGEQFF.

Written as DNA, the CDR3 is TGCGCCAGCAGCATAGGGACTAGCGGAGGGACAGATACGCAGTATTTT. Its protein product is CASSIGTSGGTDTQYF. The V call is TRBV5-1, the J call TRBJ2-3, with TRBD2 matching 11 bases. The CDR3 totals 16 residues. Per germline, CDR1 SGHRS and CDR2 YFSETQ. The trim removed 4 bases at V and 3 bases at J, leaving 7 bases unmatched. The variable domain in full, completed from reference TRBV5-1 and TRBJ2-3, reads KAGVTQTPRYLIKTRGQQVTLSCSPISGHRSVSWYQQTPGQGLQFLFEYFSETQRNKGNFPGRFSGRQFSNSRSEMNVSTLELGDSALYLCASSIGTSGGTDTQYFGPGTRLTVL.

V is TRBV14 and J is TRBJ2-7; tentative D call: TRBD1 (6 bases). The CDR3 contains 14 residues. The V and J ends lost 1 base and 5 bases respectively, with 12 bases between them. Germline V lookup: CDR1 SGHDN, CDR2 FVKESK. In nucleotides, the CDR3 is TGTGCCAGCAGCCAAGGACAGGTGACCCACGAGCAGTACTTC. This translates into CASSQGQVTHEQYF.

The gene calls are TRBV6-1 and TRBJ2-7, with D hard to call. This CDR3 has 13 residues. Deletions cut 2 bases from V and 6 bases from J, with 11 bases between. Germline V lookup: CDR1 MNHNS, CDR2 SASEGT. CDR3 region: CASSEIEFSEQYF. The CDR3 nucleotides are TGTGCCAGCAGTGAAATCGAGTTTTCCGAGCAGTACTTC.

The gene calls are TRBV6-1 and TRBJ1-5; D uncertain. This CDR3 spans 15 amino acids. From germline, CDR1 is MNHNS and CDR2 SASEGT. V was trimmed by 0 bases and J by 2 bases, leaving 8 bases between them. CDR3 in DNA: TGTGCCAGCAGTGAAGCGGAGTTCGGCAATCAGCCCCAGCATTTT. This sequence encodes CASSEAEFGNQPQHF.

The chain uses TRBV3-1 (or the pseudogene TRBV3-2) and TRBJ1-5; TRBD1 agrees at 10 bases. V lost 4 bases and J lost 7; bases outside the gene matches: 7. CDR3 length: 15 amino acids. In germline, CDR1 is LGHDT, CDR2 YNNKEL (reference sequence). Here the CDR3 reads CASSPGTGVRQPQHF. In DNA form, the CDR3 reads TGTGCCAGCAGCCCTGGGACAGGGGTCAGACAGCCCCAGCATTTT.

V and J are TRBV4-1 and TRBJ1-1, with D unresolved. The CDR3 length is 14 residues. The germline V gene encodes CDR1 MGHRA and CDR2 YSYEKL. V was pared by 1 base and J by 4 bases, with 10 bases between. CDR3 nucleotide sequence: TGCGCCAGCAGCCAAGTAGCAGTTTCCACTGAAGCTTTCTTT. It yields the protein CASSQVAVSTEAFF.

In DNA, the CDR3 is TGTGCCAGCAGCCCTCGGGGTAGCGGGGGGCAAGAGACCCAGTACTTC. It yields the protein CASSPRGSGGQETQYF. The V gene is TRBV11-3, the J gene TRBJ2-5; 10 bases map to TRBD2. V dropped 5 bases and J dropped 2; count of bases not matched to a gene: 8. This CDR3 is 16 amino acids long. CDR1 and CDR2 (germline): SGHNT, YENEEA.

J is TRBJ1-5 and V is TRBV28; D is unclear. Trimming removed 3 bases at V and 2 bases at J, with 17 bases between. This CDR3 has 17 residues. The germline CDR1 and CDR2 sequences are MDHEN and SYDVKM. The CDR3 spells CASSLPSRVAGNQPQHF. CDR3 nucleotide sequence: TGTGCCAGCAGTTTGCCAAGTCGGGTGGCGGGCAATCAGCCCCAGCATTTT.

J is TRBJ1-1 and V is TRBV7-2; 7 bases fit TRBD1. V was clipped by 6 bases and J by 7 bases; unmatched bases: 8. The CDR3 sequence is 13 residues long. The germline V gene has CDR1 SGHTA and CDR2 FQGNSA. CDR3 coding DNA: TGTGCCAGCAGTCAACAGGGGAGTGGTGAAGCTTTCTTT. It is translated as CASSQQGSGEAFF.

This rearrangement joins TRBV7-2 to TRBJ2-7; 7 nucleotides match TRBD2. Trimming at V came to 6 bases and at J to 2 bases, leaving 7 bases not matched to a gene. The CDR3 has 14 residues. CDR1 is SGHTA, CDR2 FQGNSA, per germline. This chain's CDR3 is CASRTVGGAYEQYF. CDR3 coding DNA: TGTGCCAGCAGAACCGTGGGGGGGGCCTACGAGCAGTACTTC. The variable domain in full, completed from reference TRBV7-2 and TRBJ2-7, reads GAGVSQSPSNKVTEKGKDVELRCDPISGHTALYWYRQSLGQGLEFLIYFQGNSAPDKSGLPSDRFSAERTGGSVSTLTIQRTQQEDSAVYLCASRTVGGAYEQYFGPGTRLTVT.

This chain uses TRBV11-2 with TRBJ2-2; 7 bases align to TRBD2. The ends lost 1 base at V and 6 bases at J; junction bases unmatched: 5. The CDR3 runs to 15 residues. The germline V gene encodes CDR1 SGHAT and CDR2 FQNNGV. DNA for the CDR3: TGTGCCAGCAGCTTAGGGGAGGGGTCCGCCGGGGAGCTGTTTTTT. It yields the protein CASSLGEGSAGELFF.

The chain joins TRBV10-1 to TRBJ2-1; 8 nucleotides agree with TRBD1. CDR1 and CDR2 from the germline V gene are WNHNN and SYGVQD (reference sequence). The V and J ends lost 5 bases and 7 bases, in that order; junction bases with no gene match: 7. The CDR3 is 14 amino acids. The CDR3 here is CASSTGTGQNEQFF. In DNA form, the CDR3 reads TGCGCCAGCAGTACCGGGACAGGACAGAATGAGCAGTTCTTC.

This chain joins TRBV9 and TRBJ1-4; D is unresolved. The CDR3 runs 14 residues. Germline V lookup: CDR1 SGDLS, CDR2 YYNGEE. V dropped 0 bases and J dropped 4 bases, with 7 bases sitting between them. This CDR3 is CASSVGRNNEKLFF. The CDR3 DNA is TGTGCCAGCAGCGTAGGCAGAAATAATGAAAAACTGTTTTTT.

This chain links TRBV6-1 with TRBJ2-3; D may be TRBD1 (5 bases). Germline CDR1 and CDR2: MNHNS and SASEGT. The V end was cut by 2 bases, the J end by 0 bases, with 9 bases between. The length of the CDR3 is 15 residues. CDR3 DNA: TGTGCCAGCAGTGAATTAGGGGTTAGCACAGATACGCAGTATTTT. The encoded protein is CASSELGVSTDTQYF.

The genes are TRBV5-8 and TRBJ1-6; 9 bases fit TRBD1. The CDR3 is made up of 16 amino acids. Germline-derived CDR1 and CDR2 are SGHTS and YDEGEE. Losses at the gene ends were 4 bases for V and 2 bases for J; bases not matched to a gene: 4. The CDR3 loop reads CASSPGQGPYNSPLHF. In DNA form, the CDR3 reads TGTGCCAGCAGCCCCGGACAGGGGCCCTATAATTCACCCCTCCACTTT.

This sequence joins TRBV7-9 and TRBJ1-3; D not certain. Germline CDR1 reads SEHNR; CDR2 reads FQNEAQ (reference sequence). The germline V and J ends were trimmed by 1 base and 0 bases, with 4 bases remaining between them. The length of the CDR3 is 14 residues. As DNA, the CDR3 is TGTGCCAGCAGCTTAGGGAGCTCTGGAAACACCATATATTTT. Protein sequence: CASSLGSSGNTIYF. The full variable domain, with the rest looked up from reference TRBV7-9 and TRBJ1-3, is DTGVSQNPRHKITKRGQNVTFRCDPISEHNRLYWYRQTLGQGPEFLTYFQNEAQLEKSRLLSDRFSAERPKGSFSTLEIQRTEQGDSAMYLCASSLGSSGNTIYFGEGSWLTVV.

The gene calls are TRBV27 and TRBJ1-2; perhaps TRBD1 as D (6 bases). CDR1 MNHEY and CDR2 SMNVEV come from the germline V gene (reference sequence). This CDR3 is 13 amino acids long. V was pared by 2 bases and J by 2 bases, with 6 bases between. The CDR3 spells CASSLQGNYGYTF. CDR3 sequence (DNA): TGTGCCAGCAGTTTACAGGGGAACTATGGCTACACCTTC.

On this clone: The same CDR3 also results from other DNA sequences found in this sample. The chain joins TRBV6-1 to TRBJ1-1; D possibly corresponds to TRBD1 (5 bases). V lost 3 bases and J lost 5, with 10 bases in between. The CDR3 consists of 13 residues. Germline V gene lookup returns CDR1 MNHNS and CDR2 SASEGT. For the CDR3, the DNA is TGTGCCAGCAGTGAGCAGGGCGGAACTGAAGCTTTCTTT. It specifies CASSEQGGTEAFF.

CDR3 nucleotides: TGCAGTGCTCGGAGAGATGGCTACACCTTC. Amino acids: CSARRDGYTF. The chain has TRBV20-1 and TRBJ1-2, with D unresolved. The length of the CDR3 is 10 residues. Trimming removed 5 bases from V and 6 bases from J, with 7 bases in between. Germline CDR1 DFQATT, CDR2 SNEGSKA (reference sequence).

This chain joins TRBV6-5 and TRBJ2-7; 7 bases line up with TRBD1. Germline CDR1 MNHEY, CDR2 SVGAGI. The V and J ends lost 1 base and 0 bases, in that order; junction bases with no gene match: 3. There are 15 residues in the CDR3. CDR3 residues: CASSYYGTVSYEQYF. For the CDR3, the DNA is TGTGCCAGCAGTTACTATGGGACAGTCTCCTACGAGCAGTACTTC.

In DNA, the CDR3 is TGTGCCAGCAGCTTTCTTCAGTCGGGGGCCAACGTCCTGACTTTC. This gives the protein CASSFLQSGANVLTF. The chain uses TRBV7-6 and TRBJ2-6; D ambiguous. Looked up from germline, CDR1 is SGHVS and CDR2 is FNYEAQ. Trimming cost V 3 bases and J 4 bases, with 10 bases left between them. CDR3 length: 15 residues.